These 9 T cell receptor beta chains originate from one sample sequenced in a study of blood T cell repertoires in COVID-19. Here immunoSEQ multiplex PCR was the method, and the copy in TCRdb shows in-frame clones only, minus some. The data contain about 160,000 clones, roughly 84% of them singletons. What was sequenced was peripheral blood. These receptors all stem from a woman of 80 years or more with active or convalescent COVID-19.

This chain's CDR3 is CASSLAEGAYTEAFF. CDR3 sequence (DNA): TGTGCCAGCAGCTTGGCCGAGGGGGCGTACACTGAAGCTTTCTTT. The J gene is TRBJ1-1, the V gene TRBV5-4; TRBD1 matches 7 bases. CDR3 size: 15 residues. Trimming took 0 bases from V and 3 from J; bases not matched to a gene: 5. Germline CDR1 is SGHNT and CDR2 is YYREEE (reference sequence).

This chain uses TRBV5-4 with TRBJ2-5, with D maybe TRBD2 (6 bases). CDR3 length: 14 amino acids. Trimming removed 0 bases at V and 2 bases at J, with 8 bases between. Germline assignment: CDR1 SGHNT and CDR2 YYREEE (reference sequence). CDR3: CASSLVSGQETQYF. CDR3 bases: TGTGCCAGCAGCTTGGTTAGCGGACAAGAGACCCAGTACTTC.

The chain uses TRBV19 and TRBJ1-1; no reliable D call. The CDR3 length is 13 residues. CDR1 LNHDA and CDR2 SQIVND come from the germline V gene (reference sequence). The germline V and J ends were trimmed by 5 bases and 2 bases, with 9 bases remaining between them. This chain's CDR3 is CASSVRHNTEAFF. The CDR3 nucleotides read TGTGCCAGTAGTGTACGACACAACACTGAAGCTTTCTTT.

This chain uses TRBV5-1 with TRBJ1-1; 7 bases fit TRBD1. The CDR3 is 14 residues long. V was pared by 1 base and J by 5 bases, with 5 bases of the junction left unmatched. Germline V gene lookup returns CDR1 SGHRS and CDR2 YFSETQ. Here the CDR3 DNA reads TGCGCCAGCAGCTTGAGGGGGCAAGGTACTGAAGCTTTCTTT. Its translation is CASSLRGQGTEAFF.

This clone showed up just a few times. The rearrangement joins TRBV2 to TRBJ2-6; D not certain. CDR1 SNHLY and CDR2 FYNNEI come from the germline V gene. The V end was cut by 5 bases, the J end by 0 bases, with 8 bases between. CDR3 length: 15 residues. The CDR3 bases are TGTGCCAGCAGTACTGTTCTCTCTGGGGCCAACGTCCTGACTTTC. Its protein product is CASSTVLSGANVLTF.

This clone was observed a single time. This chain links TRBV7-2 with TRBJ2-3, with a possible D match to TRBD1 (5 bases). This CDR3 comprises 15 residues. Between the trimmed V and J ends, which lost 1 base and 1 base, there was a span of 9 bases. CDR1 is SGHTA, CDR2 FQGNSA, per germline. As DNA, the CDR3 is TGTGCCAGCAGCTTAGTTGGGGCGCGCACAGATACGCAGTATTTT. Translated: CASSLVGARTDTQYF.

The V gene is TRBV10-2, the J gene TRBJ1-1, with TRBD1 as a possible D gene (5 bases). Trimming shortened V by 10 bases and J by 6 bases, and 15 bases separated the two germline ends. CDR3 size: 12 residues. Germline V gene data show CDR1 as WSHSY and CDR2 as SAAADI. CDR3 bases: TGCGCCACCTGCCAGACAGCCTCTGAAGCTTTCTTT. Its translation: CATCQTASEAFF.

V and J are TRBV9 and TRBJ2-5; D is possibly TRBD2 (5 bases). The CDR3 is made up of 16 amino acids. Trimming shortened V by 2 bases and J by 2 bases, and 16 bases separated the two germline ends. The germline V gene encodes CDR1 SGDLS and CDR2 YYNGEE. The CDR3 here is CASSVSSDILQETQYF. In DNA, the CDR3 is TGTGCCAGCAGCGTTAGTAGCGACATCCTGCAAGAGACCCAGTACTTC.

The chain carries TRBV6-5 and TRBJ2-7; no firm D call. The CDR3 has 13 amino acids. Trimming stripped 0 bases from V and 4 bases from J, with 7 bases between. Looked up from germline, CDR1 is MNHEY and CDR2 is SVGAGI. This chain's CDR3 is CASSYSKTYEQYF. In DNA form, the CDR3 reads TGTGCCAGCAGTTACTCGAAAACTTACGAGCAGTACTTC.